This entry concerns a single T cell receptor beta chain. J lost 3 bases, V lost 3 bases, and 7 bases had no gene match. The CDR3 loop spans 15 amino acids. The germline V gene encodes CDR1 SGHNT and CDR2 YYREEE (reference sequence). As originally analysed: The assay estimated nucleated cells by amplifying reference gene primers. TCRdb keeps only in-frame clones here, not all; method: immunoSEQ multiplex PCR. V and J calls and clone size are those listed in that table; D and trimming were worked out from the DNA. Of about 300,000 clones detected, 88% appear once; the ten largest clones hold approximately 6.6%. These data come from a study of blood T cell repertoires in COVID-19. Turning to the study itself: Material from acute and convalescent COVID-19 was sourced from the United States, Italy and Spain. Nucleic acid was either cDNA or gDNA, and it came from T cells, B-cell-depleted T cells, or PBMCs.

The chain links TRBV5-4 to TRBJ2-5; TRBD1 aligns across 8 bases. Sequencing input: peripheral blood. This clonotype was sampled from a young woman who had recovered from COVID-19. The CDR3 sequence is CASSSITDREETQYF. CDR3 bases: TGTGCCAGCAGCTCTATTACGGACAGGGAAGAGACCCAGTACTTC.